The 16 T cell receptor beta chains given below trace back to one sample, sequenced in a study of blood T cell repertoires in COVID-19. Assay: immunoSEQ multiplex PCR; the TCRdb copy retains only in-frame clones and omits some. The sample includes 130,000 to 150,000 clones, 70% to 90% seen only once; the top ten take less than 3.5%. The sequenced sample was peripheral blood. These receptor sequences come from a human donor with acute or convalescent COVID-19. The donor label of this sample is uncertain.

This clone has a single count. The V and J genes are TRBV27 and TRBJ2-2, with 9 positions matching TRBD1. CDR1 is MNHEY and CDR2 is SMNVEV in the germline V gene (reference sequence). The junction had 5 bases not matched to a gene; V was cut back by 5 bases and J by 7 bases. The length of the CDR3 is 14 residues. CDR3 sequence: CASSPTGGHGELFF. DNA of the CDR3: TGTGCCAGCAGTCCCACAGGGGGCCACGGGGAGCTGTTTTTT.

The rearrangement joins TRBV2 to TRBJ2-7; 9 bases are shared with TRBD1. The germline V gene has CDR1 SNHLY and CDR2 FYNNEI. The J segment lost 2 bases and the V segment lost 0 bases, leaving 2 bases of the junction unmatched. This CDR3 is built from 15 residues. Here the CDR3 reads CASSEADRGTYEQYF. CDR3 bases: TGTGCCAGCAGTGAAGCTGACAGGGGGACCTACGAGCAGTACTTC.

The chain recombines TRBV6-5 with TRBJ1-6; the D gene is possibly TRBD1 (6 bases). Trimming left V 0 bases short and J 8 bases short, with 14 bases between. Germline CDR1 reads MNHEY; CDR2 reads SVGAGI. This CDR3 has 16 amino acids. CDR3 sequence reads: CASSYSEQGKDSPLHF. The DNA for the CDR3 is TGTGCCAGCAGTTACTCGGAACAGGGAAAGGATTCACCCCTCCACTTT.

The rearrangement uses TRBV24-1 and TRBJ2-3, with TRBD1 matching 9 bases. CDR3 size: 15 residues. Looked up from germline, CDR1 is KGHDR and CDR2 is SFDVKD. Trimming cost V 5 bases and J 1 base; bases outside gene matches: 3. CDR3 nucleotide sequence: TGTGCCACCAGTGTGTGGACAGGGGGCACAGATACGCAGTATTTT. This encodes CATSVWTGGTDTQYF.

This chain uses TRBV2 with TRBJ1-1; D remains unclear. Trimming cost V 4 bases and J 5 bases, with 14 bases left between them. Germline values: CDR1 SNHLY, CDR2 FYNNEI. The CDR3 contains 14 residues. CDR3 sequence (DNA): TGTGCCAGCAGTGCTACTAGAAGAAGTACTGAAGCTTTCTTT. Protein sequence: CASSATRRSTEAFF.

V gene TRBV4-3 combines with J gene TRBJ2-1, with TRBD1 identical over 8 bases. Germline assignment: CDR1 LGHNA and CDR2 YSLEER. V shed 4 bases, J shed 7 bases, and the junction held 9 bases outside the gene matches. There are 15 residues in the CDR3. CDR3 sequence (DNA): TGCGCCAGCAGCCGAAACAATCGACAGGGGAATGAGCAGTTCTTC. It codes for CASSRNNRQGNEQFF.

The rearrangement uses TRBV19 and TRBJ2-3, with a weak D call TRBD1 (5 bases). The CDR3 covers 13 residues. The germline V gene encodes CDR1 LNHDA and CDR2 SQIVND (reference sequence). Trimming cost V 7 bases and J 2 bases, with 10 bases left between them. CDR3 sequence reads: CASTWGNTDTQYF. The DNA of the CDR3 is TGTGCCAGTACGTGGGGCAACACAGATACGCAGTATTTT.

This clone was picked up a small number of times. The chain carries TRBV28 and TRBJ1-2; D possibly corresponds to TRBD1 (5 bases). V dropped 6 bases and J dropped 8 bases, with 13 bases sitting between them. The CDR3 covers 12 residues. Germline lookup yields CDR1 MDHEN and CDR2 SYDVKM. For the CDR3, the DNA is TGTGCCAGCAGATCAGGGAATCACGGCTACACCTTC. As protein: CASRSGNHGYTF.

The chain recombines TRBV12-3 or TRBV12-4 with TRBJ1-2; the D gene is possibly TRBD1 (6 bases). Trimming took off 6 bases at V and 4 bases at J, with 9 bases between the two ends. This CDR3 is 12 amino acids long. The CDR3 region is CASSGTRYGYTF. Written as DNA, the CDR3 is TGTGCCAGCAGCGGGACACGCTATGGCTACACCTTC.

The V gene is TRBV29-1, the J gene TRBJ1-2; D remains ambiguous. Deletions cut 3 bases from V and 4 bases from J, with 9 bases between. The CDR3 sequence is 12 residues long. CDR1 SQVTM and CDR2 ANQGSEA come from the germline V gene. CDR3 sequence (DNA): TGCAGCGTTGACGGGATAAGCTATGGCTACACCTTC. This sequence encodes CSVDGISYGYTF.

The chain couples TRBV7-2 to TRBJ2-5; 9 bases agree with TRBD2. CDR3 length equals 15 residues. V shed 1 base, J shed 3 bases, and the junction held 3 bases outside the gene matches. In germline, CDR1 is SGHTA, CDR2 FQGNSA. DNA for the CDR3: TGTGCCAGCAGCTTAGTGGGCGGGGGGGAAGAGACCCAGTACTTC. The encoded protein is CASSLVGGGEETQYF. The full variable domain, in which reference TRBV7-2 and TRBJ2-5 provide the parts outside the CDR3, is GAGVSQSPSNKVTEKGKDVELRCDPISGHTALYWYRQSLGQGLEFLIYFQGNSAPDKSGLPSDRFSAERTGGSVSTLTIQRTQQEDSAVYLCASSLVGGGEETQYFGPGTRLLVL.

The V and J genes are TRBV29-1 and TRBJ1-1, with TRBD1 identical over 7 bases. The germline gives CDR1 SQVTM, CDR2 ANQGSEA. V shed 2 bases, J shed 5 bases, and the junction held 11 bases outside the gene matches. This CDR3 is built from 15 residues. CDR3: CSVERGQGDGTEAFF. The CDR3 DNA is TGCAGCGTTGAAAGGGGGCAGGGTGACGGGACTGAAGCTTTCTTT.

V gene TRBV11-2 combines with J gene TRBJ1-1; 7 positions match TRBD1. This CDR3 comprises 15 residues. Germline CDR1 reads SGHAT; CDR2 reads FQNNGV. J gave up 5 bases and V 2 bases, and 8 bases lay outside the gene matches. CDR3 protein: CASSLSRQGGTEAFF. The CDR3 DNA follows: TGTGCCAGCAGCTTAAGTCGACAGGGTGGGACTGAAGCTTTCTTT.

The rearrangement links TRBV6-1 to TRBJ2-1; the D is unclear. Germline lookup yields CDR1 MNHNS and CDR2 SASEGT. Trimming cost V 2 bases and J 13 bases, with 12 bases left between them. The CDR3 totals 12 residues. The CDR3 sequence: CASSEPGERQFF. Written as DNA, the CDR3 is TGTGCCAGCAGTGAACCAGGTGAGAGACAGTTCTTC.

Here the CDR3 reads CATSDSQGATEAFF. DNA for the CDR3: TGTGCCACCAGTGACTCTCAGGGGGCGACTGAAGCTTTCTTT. V gene TRBV24-1 combines with J gene TRBJ1-1; 8 nucleotides line up with TRBD1. Looked up from germline, CDR1 is KGHDR and CDR2 is SFDVKD. Germline trimming cut 4 bases from V and 5 bases from J; bases unmatched to any gene: 5. CDR3 length equals 14 residues.

This chain joins TRBV20-1 and TRBJ2-3, with 7 bases identical to TRBD1. The germline V gene encodes CDR1 DFQATT and CDR2 SNEGSKA (reference sequence). The CDR3 contains 14 residues. V lost 3 bases to trimming and J lost 4 bases; unmatched junction nucleotides: 7. The CDR3 DNA reads TGCAGTGCTAGTAGGGGGCCTACGGCAGATACGCAGTATTTT. This translates into CSASRGPTADTQYF.